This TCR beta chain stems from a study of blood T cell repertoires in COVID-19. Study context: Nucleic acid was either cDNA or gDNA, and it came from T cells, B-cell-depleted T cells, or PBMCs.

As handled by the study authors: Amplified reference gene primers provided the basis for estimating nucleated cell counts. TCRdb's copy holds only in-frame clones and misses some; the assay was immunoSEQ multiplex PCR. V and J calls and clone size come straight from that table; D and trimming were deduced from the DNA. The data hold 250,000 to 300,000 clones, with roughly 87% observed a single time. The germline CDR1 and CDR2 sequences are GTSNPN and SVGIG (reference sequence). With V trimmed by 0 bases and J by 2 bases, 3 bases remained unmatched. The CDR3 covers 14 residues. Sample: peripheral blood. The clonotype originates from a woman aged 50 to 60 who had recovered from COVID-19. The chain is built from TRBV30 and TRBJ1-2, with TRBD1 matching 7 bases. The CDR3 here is CAWSVRGQNYGYTF. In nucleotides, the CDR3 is TGTGCCTGGAGTGTACGGGGACAGAACTATGGCTACACCTTC.